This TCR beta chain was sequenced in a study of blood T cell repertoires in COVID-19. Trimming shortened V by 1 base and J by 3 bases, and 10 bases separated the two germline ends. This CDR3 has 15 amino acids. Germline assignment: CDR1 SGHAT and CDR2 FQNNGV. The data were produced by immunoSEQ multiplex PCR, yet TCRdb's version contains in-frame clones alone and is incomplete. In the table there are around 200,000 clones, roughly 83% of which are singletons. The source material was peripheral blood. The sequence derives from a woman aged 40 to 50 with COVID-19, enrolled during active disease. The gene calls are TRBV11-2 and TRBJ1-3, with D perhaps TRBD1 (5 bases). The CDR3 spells CASSLGDTGGNTIYF. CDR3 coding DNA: TGTGCCAGCAGCTTAGGGGATACAGGTGGAAACACCATATATTTT.